These 31 T cell receptor beta chains were sequenced from one sample in a study of OX40 agonist ivuxolimab in advanced cancers. The assay was immunoSEQ multiplex PCR, and TCRdb's table has in-frame clones only and misses some. The sample carries about 100,000 clones, more than 80% recorded once. This specimen was CD4+ or CD8+ T cells sorted from blood, taken in a trial of the OX40 agonist ivuxolimab. The receptors derive from an adult with an advanced solid tumor such as melanoma, head and neck, liver or kidney cancer.

The rearrangement uses TRBV6-6 and TRBJ2-2; 11 nucleotides align to TRBD1. The CDR3 has 14 residues. V shed 6 bases, J shed 7 bases, and the junction held 4 bases outside the gene matches. Germline assignment: CDR1 MNHNY and CDR2 SVGAGI (reference sequence). CDR3 DNA: TGTGCCAGCAGAGGACAGGGGGCAATCGGGGAGCTGTTTTTT. Translated, it gives CASRGQGAIGELFF.

The CDR3 is CAISESNSGSHNYEQYF. In nucleotides, the CDR3 is TGTGCCATCAGTGAGTCGAACAGCGGGAGTCACAACTACGAGCAGTACTTC. J is TRBJ2-7 and V is TRBV10-3, with TRBD2 identical over 8 bases. The CDR3 totals 17 residues. Germline trimming cut 0 bases from V and 3 bases from J; bases unmatched to any gene: 10. Looked up from germline, CDR1 is ENHRY and CDR2 is SYGVKD.

This clone has more than one count but fewer than ten. CDR3 bases: TGTGCCAGCAGCGCCGGGACAGAAGCCTACAATGAGCAGTTCTTC. Translating gives CASSAGTEAYNEQFF. The J gene is TRBJ2-1, the V gene TRBV5-4; the match to TRBD1 covers 7 bases. Per germline, CDR1 SGHNT and CDR2 YYREEE (reference sequence). V trimming: 4 bases; J trimming: 2 bases; junction bases outside the gene matches: 6. This CDR3 is 15 amino acids long.

This CDR3 reads CASSEEHQYSPLHF. CDR3 sequence (DNA): TGTGCCAGCAGTGAAGAACACCAATATTCACCCCTCCACTTT. The chain links TRBV6-4 to TRBJ1-6, with D unclear. The CDR3 spans 14 residues. CDR1 and CDR2 (germline): MRHNA, SNTAGT. The V gene lost 3 bases and the J gene lost 8 bases, with 11 bases spanning the gap.

This clone turned up a few times. The chain is built from TRBV7-8 and TRBJ1-2; TRBD1 is a possible D gene (6 bases). This CDR3 contains 11 residues. Germline V gene lookup returns CDR1 SGHVS and CDR2 FQNEAQ. V lost 6 bases and J 8 bases, leaving 10 bases between the germline ends. The CDR3 spells CASRNTGGYTF. The CDR3 DNA sequence: TGTGCCAGCAGGAATACAGGGGGCTACACCTTC. The full variable domain, with the rest looked up from reference TRBV7-8 and TRBJ1-2, is GAGVSQSPRYKVAKRGQDVALRCDPISGHVSLFWYQQALGQGPEFLTYFQNEAQLDKSGLPSDRFFAERPEGSVSTLKIQRTQQEDSAVYLCASRNTGGYTFGSGTRLTVV.

The chain carries TRBV27 and TRBJ1-2; a weak D match, TRBD1 (5 bases). The CDR3 covers 15 residues. The V end lost 3 bases, the J end lost 4 bases, and 15 bases lay between the germline ends. Germline CDR1 is MNHEY and CDR2 is SMNVEV (reference sequence). The CDR3 loop reads CASSFNGDLGYGYTF. CDR3 in DNA: TGTGCCAGCAGTTTTAACGGGGACTTAGGCTATGGCTACACCTTC.

The rearrangement uses TRBV7-3 and TRBJ1-1; 10 positions agree with TRBD1. Germline CDR1 reads SGHTA; CDR2 reads FQGTGA. V lost 4 bases, J lost 4 bases, and 6 bases stayed unmatched. The CDR3 is 15 amino acids. CDR3 sequence: CASSSTGQGSTEAFF. The CDR3 DNA is TGTGCCAGCAGCTCCACGGGACAGGGGTCCACTGAAGCTTTCTTT. Combining the CDR3 with reference TRBV7-3 and TRBJ1-1 gives the whole variable domain GAGVSQTPSNKVTEKGKYVELRCDPISGHTALYWYRQSLGQGPEFLIYFQGTGAADDSGLPNDRFFAVRPEGSVSTLKIQRTERGDSAVYLCASSSTGQGSTEAFFGQGTRLTVV.

V usage is TRBV6-5 and J usage is TRBJ1-1, with TRBD1 matching over 7 bases. This CDR3 region has 14 residues. V gave up 7 bases and J gave up 1 base; unmatched junction bases: 6. Germline CDR1 and CDR2: MNHEY and SVGAGI. CDR3 in DNA: TGTGCCAGCACCAGAAACAGGGGGAACACTGAAGCTTTCTTT. It yields the protein CASTRNRGNTEAFF.

This chain joins TRBV19 and TRBJ1-1, with 7 bases fitting TRBD1. V was pared by 6 bases and J by 4 bases, with 8 bases of the junction left unmatched. CDR1 and CDR2 (germline): LNHDA, SQIVND (reference sequence). The CDR3 totals 14 residues. The CDR3 DNA follows: TGTGCCAGTAGCTTGGGGGGGACAGTCACTGAAGCTTTCTTT. It specifies CASSLGGTVTEAFF.

Turning to this clone: This CDR3 is also generated by other DNA sequences in the sample. The chain carries TRBV11-2 and TRBJ2-7; D gene uncertain. Trimming pared 6 bases from V and 2 bases from J, leaving 2 bases between. Looked up from germline, CDR1 is SGHAT and CDR2 is FQNNGV. The CDR3 has 10 amino acids. For the CDR3, the DNA is TGTGCCAGCAGTACCTACGAGCAGTACTTC. This gives the protein CASSTYEQYF.

The rearrangement joins TRBV30 to TRBJ2-1; D gene unclear. This CDR3 spans 14 amino acids. Trimming shortened V by 4 bases and J by 2 bases, and 12 bases separated the two germline ends. Germline V CDR1 and CDR2: GTSNPN, SVGIG (reference sequence). The CDR3 nucleotides read TGTGCCTGGACCCTTCAGAATACCTACAATGAGCAGTTCTTC. This encodes CAWTLQNTYNEQFF.

J is TRBJ2-7 and V is TRBV21-1; the table gives TRBD1 as D, unverified against the DNA. TRBV21-1 is a pseudogene locus. CDR3 length: 14 amino acids. The CDR3 coding sequence is TGTGCCAGCATCACCGGGACAGGGATATACGAGCAGTACTTC. The encoded protein is CASITGTGIYEQYF.

This chain links TRBV15 with TRBJ2-7; D uncertain. V gave up 0 bases and J gave up 2 bases, with 8 bases separating them. The CDR3 totals 14 residues. Looked up from germline, CDR1 is LNHNV and CDR2 is YYDKDF (reference sequence). The CDR3, as DNA: TGTGCCACCAGCAGAGAGCCGGCTGCCTACGAGCAGTACTTC. Encoded protein: CATSREPAAYEQYF.

CDR3 in amino acids: CASSEEGTLREKLFF. The CDR3 bases are TGTGCCAGCAGTGAAGAGGGGACATTGAGAGAAAAACTGTTTTTT. The chain joins TRBV2 to TRBJ1-4, with D tentatively TRBD1 (6 bases). The CDR3 runs to 15 residues. CDR1 is SNHLY and CDR2 is FYNNEI in the germline V gene. Trimming removed 1 base from V and 8 bases from J, with 14 bases in between.

This sequence joins TRBV12-5 and TRBJ1-6; 9 nucleotides line up with TRBD1. The CDR3 length is 16 residues. Trimming removed 7 bases from V and 7 bases from J; junction bases left unmatched: 11. CDR1 LGHNT and CDR2 FRNRAP come from the germline V gene. The CDR3 DNA reads TGTGCTAGTGCCCCCCCCACAGGGGGCGAGAATTCACCCCTCCACTTT. This encodes CASAPPTGGENSPLHF.

This rearrangement joins TRBV27 to TRBJ1-2; D ambiguous. Germline assignment: CDR1 MNHEY and CDR2 SMNVEV (reference sequence). The V and J ends lost 6 bases and 4 bases respectively, with 12 bases between them. This CDR3 spans 13 amino acids. The CDR3 DNA sequence: TGTGCCAGCAGCCCCGTAGAGTCCTATGGCTACACCTTC. Its translation: CASSPVESYGYTF.

The chain is built from TRBV7-2 and TRBJ2-3; possibly TRBD2 for D (5 bases). Trimming took 1 base from V and 11 from J, leaving 10 bases between them. The CDR3 is 12 residues long. Germline V CDR1 and CDR2: SGHTA, FQGNSA. For the CDR3, the DNA is TGTGCCAGCAGCTTAGAGTCCCGGGAGCAGTATTTT. Protein sequence: CASSLESREQYF.

The chain recombines TRBV28 with TRBJ2-7; the match to TRBD1 covers 8 bases. Germline V gene data show CDR1 as MDHEN and CDR2 as SYDVKM. The CDR3 contains 19 residues. The V gene end was trimmed by 2 bases and the J gene end by 3 bases; junction bases not matched to a gene: 18. The CDR3 spells CASSLGGQGLRRIYYEQYF. The CDR3 DNA sequence: TGTGCCAGCAGTTTAGGAGGACAGGGCCTAAGACGAATATACTACGAGCAGTACTTC.

The chain employs TRBV27 and TRBJ2-7; D is undetermined. V shed 6 bases and J shed 3 bases, with 12 bases lying between them. Per germline, CDR1 MNHEY and CDR2 SMNVEV (reference sequence). The CDR3 consists of 13 residues. CDR3 DNA: TGTGCCAGCAGGAGAGGTGAAAGCTACGAGCAGTACTTC. Protein sequence: CASRRGESYEQYF.

This chain uses TRBV21-1 with TRBJ1-3. TRBV21-1 is reported as a pseudogene. CDR3 length equals 14 residues. The CDR3 loop reads CAIRGGDIGNTIYF. The CDR3 nucleotides read TGTGCCATCCGGGGGGGAGACATTGGAAACACCATATATTTT.

CDR3 in amino acids: CASSSTLRECINTIYF. As DNA, the CDR3 is TGTGCCAGCAGTTCCACCCTTCGAGAGTGTATAAACACCATATATTTT. This chain uses TRBV27 with TRBJ1-3; D gene uncertain. This CDR3 is 16 amino acids long. Trimming stripped 4 bases from V and 6 bases from J, with 19 bases between. Looked up from germline, CDR1 is MNHEY and CDR2 is SMNVEV (reference sequence).

This clone came up once. The rearrangement uses TRBV28 and TRBJ1-1, with D unclear. Germline V gene data show CDR1 as MDHEN and CDR2 as SYDVKM. Trimming stripped 4 bases from V and 6 bases from J, with 18 bases between. The CDR3 is 15 amino acids. The CDR3 sequence is CASSSLDQVKAEAFF. The CDR3 nucleotides are TGTGCCAGCAGTTCGCTAGATCAGGTGAAGGCTGAAGCTTTCTTT. The full variable domain, in which reference TRBV28 and TRBJ1-1 provide the parts outside the CDR3, is DVKVTQSSRYLVKRTGEKVFLECVQDMDHENMFWYRQDPGLGLRLIYFSYDVKMKEKGDIPEGYSVSREKKERFSLILESASTNQTSMYLCASSSLDQVKAEAFFGQGTRLTVV.

This clone was counted once. This chain joins TRBV7-2 and TRBJ2-1; 12 bases match TRBD2. CDR1 SGHTA and CDR2 FQGNSA come from the germline V gene. The CDR3 spans 18 residues. V dropped 4 bases and J dropped 0; count of bases not matched to a gene: 7. The chain's CDR3 is CASSSRLLAGGSYNEQFF. The CDR3 DNA follows: TGTGCCAGCAGCTCGCGGCTACTAGCGGGGGGCTCCTACAATGAGCAGTTCTTC.

The gene calls are TRBV10-3 and TRBJ2-5; maybe TRBD2 (6 bases). The CDR3 contains 17 residues. V was clipped by 4 bases and J by 7 bases, with 25 bases between them. From germline, CDR1 is ENHRY and CDR2 SYGVKD. CDR3 protein: CAISASGGSATRGTQYF. DNA for the CDR3: TGTGCCATCAGTGCTTCAGGTGGTAGCGCCACGCGGGGGACCCAGTACTTC.

The CDR3 here is CASTPRHDYEQYF. CDR3 bases: TGTGCCAGCACCCCGAGGCATGACTACGAGCAGTACTTC. The V and J genes are TRBV7-9 and TRBJ2-7; D remains ambiguous. Germline V CDR1 and CDR2: SEHNR, FQNEAQ (reference sequence). V was pared by 7 bases and J by 3 bases, with 13 bases between. The CDR3 is 13 residues long.

This chain connects TRBV19 to TRBJ2-2; D is uncertain. V lost 0 bases and J 6 bases, leaving 5 bases between the germline ends. The CDR3 consists of 13 residues. Looked up from germline, CDR1 is LNHDA and CDR2 is SQIVND (reference sequence). The CDR3 bases are TGTGCCAGTAGTATAGAGACACCCGGGGAGCTGTTTTTT. Its translation is CASSIETPGELFF.

V is TRBV5-6 and J is TRBJ1-5; TRBD1 agrees at 7 bases. The CDR3 contains 14 residues. Germline V CDR1 and CDR2: SGHDT, YYEEEE. V lost 2 bases and J lost 4; bases outside the gene matches: 3. For the CDR3, the DNA is TGTGCCAGCAGCTTCGGGACAGAAAATCAGCCCCAGCATTTT. Protein product: CASSFGTENQPQHF.

This chain uses TRBV5-1 with TRBJ1-1; 10 bases line up with TRBD1. Unmatched junction bases numbered 7, after V lost 8 bases and J lost 3 bases. Germline V gives CDR1 SGHRS, CDR2 YFSETQ. The CDR3 contains 14 residues. The CDR3 DNA follows: TGCGCCAGTCAGAGAGACAGGGGGCACACTGAAGCTTTCTTT. This gives the protein CASQRDRGHTEAFF.

The rearrangement links TRBV15 to TRBJ2-2; D not certain. CDR3 length equals 14 residues. Germline V gene data show CDR1 as LNHNV and CDR2 as YYDKDF (reference sequence). V was shortened by 0 bases and J by 4 bases, with 6 bases between the two germline ends. The CDR3 bases are TGTGCCACCAGCAGAGATAAGGGCACCGGGGAGCTGTTTTTT. Translated, it gives CATSRDKGTGELFF.

This chain joins TRBV6-5 and TRBJ2-7, with TRBD1 matching 8 bases. Germline V CDR1 and CDR2: MNHEY, SVGAGI. The CDR3 is made up of 13 amino acids. V was pared by 4 bases and J by 5 bases, with 4 bases of the junction left unmatched. The CDR3 DNA reads as TGTGCCAGCAGTTGGACAGGGAGCCACGAGCAGTACTTC. Protein sequence: CASSWTGSHEQYF.

The rearrangement joins TRBV7-9 to TRBJ1-2; D may be TRBD1 (5 bases). Germline values: CDR1 SEHNR, CDR2 FQNEAQ (reference sequence). This CDR3 has 14 amino acids. The V end lost 7 bases, the J end lost 8 bases, and 20 bases lay between the germline ends. The DNA for the CDR3 is TGTGCCAGCACCCAAAGGGTAGGGGCTGGGGGCTACACCTTC. This encodes CASTQRVGAGGYTF.